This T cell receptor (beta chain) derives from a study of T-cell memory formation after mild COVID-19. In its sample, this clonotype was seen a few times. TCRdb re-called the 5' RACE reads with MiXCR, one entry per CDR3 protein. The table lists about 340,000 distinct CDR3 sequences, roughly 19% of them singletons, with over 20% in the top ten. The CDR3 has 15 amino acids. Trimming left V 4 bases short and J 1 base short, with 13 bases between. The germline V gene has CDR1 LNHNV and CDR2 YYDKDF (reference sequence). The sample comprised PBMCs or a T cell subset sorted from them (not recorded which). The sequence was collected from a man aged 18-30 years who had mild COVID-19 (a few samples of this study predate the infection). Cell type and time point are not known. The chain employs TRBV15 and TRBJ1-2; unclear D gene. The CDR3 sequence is CATSTWRADNYGYTF. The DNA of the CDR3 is TGTGCCACCAGCACCTGGAGGGCTGATAACTATGGCTACACCTTC.